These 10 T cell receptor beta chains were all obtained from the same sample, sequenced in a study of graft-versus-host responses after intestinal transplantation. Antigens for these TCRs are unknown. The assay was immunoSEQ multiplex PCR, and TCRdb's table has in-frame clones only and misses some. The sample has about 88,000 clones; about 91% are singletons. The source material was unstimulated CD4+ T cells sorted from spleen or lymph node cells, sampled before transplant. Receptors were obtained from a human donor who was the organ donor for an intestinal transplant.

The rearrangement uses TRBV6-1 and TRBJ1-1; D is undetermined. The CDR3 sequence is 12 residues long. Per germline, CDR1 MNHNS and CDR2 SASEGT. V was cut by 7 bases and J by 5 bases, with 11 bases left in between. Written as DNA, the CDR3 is TGTGCCAGCAAGAGGAGGGTGACTGAAGCTTTCTTT. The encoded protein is CASKRRVTEAFF.

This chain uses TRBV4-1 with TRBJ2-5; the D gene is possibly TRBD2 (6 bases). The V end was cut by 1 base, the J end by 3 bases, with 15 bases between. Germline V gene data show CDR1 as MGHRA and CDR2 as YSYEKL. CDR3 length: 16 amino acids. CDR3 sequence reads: CASSQVFGRREETQYF. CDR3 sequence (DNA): TGCGCCAGCAGCCAAGTGTTTGGGCGGAGGGAAGAGACCCAGTACTTC.

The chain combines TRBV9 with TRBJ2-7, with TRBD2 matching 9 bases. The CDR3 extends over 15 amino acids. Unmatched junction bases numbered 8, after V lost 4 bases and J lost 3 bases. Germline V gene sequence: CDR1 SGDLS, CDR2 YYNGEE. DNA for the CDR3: TGTGCCAGCAGCCCCCGACTAGCGGAACTCTACGAGCAGTACTTC. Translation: CASSPRLAELYEQYF.

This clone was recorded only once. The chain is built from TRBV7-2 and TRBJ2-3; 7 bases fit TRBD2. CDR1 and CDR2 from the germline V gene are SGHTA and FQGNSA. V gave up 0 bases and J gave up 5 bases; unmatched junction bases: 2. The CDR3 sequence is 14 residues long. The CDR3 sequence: CASSLAGGRDTQYF. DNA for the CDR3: TGTGCCAGCAGCTTAGCGGGAGGGAGAGATACGCAGTATTTT.

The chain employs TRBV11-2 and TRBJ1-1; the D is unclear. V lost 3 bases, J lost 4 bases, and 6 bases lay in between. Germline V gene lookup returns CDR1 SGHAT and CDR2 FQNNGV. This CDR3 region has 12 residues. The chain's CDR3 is CASSFSFTEAFF. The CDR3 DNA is TGTGCCAGCAGCTTTTCTTTCACTGAAGCTTTCTTT.

In nucleotides, the CDR3 is TGCGCCAGCAGCTTGGGCCATAAAAGACAGGGTGAGTCACCCCTCCACTTT. As protein: CASSLGHKRQGESPLHF. The chain links TRBV5-1 to TRBJ1-6; 7 bases align to TRBD1. The CDR3 runs to 17 residues. CDR1 is SGHRS, CDR2 YFSETQ, per germline. V was pared by 0 bases and J by 10 bases, with 13 bases of the junction left unmatched.

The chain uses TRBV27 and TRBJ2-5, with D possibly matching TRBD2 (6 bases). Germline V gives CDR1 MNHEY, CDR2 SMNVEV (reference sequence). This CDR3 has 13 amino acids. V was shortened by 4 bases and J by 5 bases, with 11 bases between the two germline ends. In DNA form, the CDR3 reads TGTGCCAGCAGTTGGAGGGTGCGGGAGACCCAGTACTTC. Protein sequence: CASSWRVRETQYF.

The CDR3 is CASLPLAPYNEQFF. As DNA, the CDR3 is TGTGCCAGCCTCCCACTAGCCCCCTACAATGAGCAGTTCTTC. V is TRBV2 and J is TRBJ2-1; D possibly corresponds to TRBD2 (6 bases). The CDR3 has 14 amino acids. V was trimmed by 8 bases and J by 2 bases, leaving 13 bases between them. CDR1 is SNHLY, CDR2 FYNNEI, per germline.

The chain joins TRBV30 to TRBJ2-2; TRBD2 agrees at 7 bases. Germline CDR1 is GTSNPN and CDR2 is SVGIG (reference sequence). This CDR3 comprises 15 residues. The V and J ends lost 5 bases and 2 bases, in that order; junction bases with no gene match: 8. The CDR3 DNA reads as TGTGCCTGGGTGGGGGGACTACCAAACACCGGGGAGCTGTTTTTT. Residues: CAWVGGLPNTGELFF.

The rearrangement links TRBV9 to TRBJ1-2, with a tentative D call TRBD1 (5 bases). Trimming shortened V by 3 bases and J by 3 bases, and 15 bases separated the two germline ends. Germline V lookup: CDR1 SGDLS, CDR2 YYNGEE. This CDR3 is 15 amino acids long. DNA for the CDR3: TGTGCCAGCAGCGCGTGGGGGGTGGGGGACTATGGCTACACCTTC. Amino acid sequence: CASSAWGVGDYGYTF.